This section outlines one T cell receptor beta chain sequence together with its context. Its target is unknown. These data are taken from a study of blood T cells in healthy people across ages. The germline V gene encodes CDR1 SGHTA and CDR2 FQGNSA. J lost 4 bases, V lost 3 bases, and 4 bases had no gene match. This CDR3 is built from 14 residues. Sample-barcoded 5' priming and a J-beta primer mix drove a second PCR of about 7 to 11 cycles. Each sample yielded at least 2.5 million CDR3-containing paired-end reads. MiXCR was run by TCRdb on the 5' RACE reads, yielding one entry per CDR3 protein. The top ten hold 0.65% to 0.95% of the sample, which has around 1,000,000 distinct CDR3 sequences, 20% to 25% seen once. General study results and limits: Per million T cells, the diversity of TCR beta decreased roughly linearly as age advanced.

In addition, the sample was reused for a study of T cells of mothers and their children. That paper notes: Not a single persistent microchimeric T cell clone was detected.

Sequenced sample: blood. The gene calls are TRBV7-2 and TRBJ1-2, with 8 bases that match TRBD1. This TCR was recovered from a girl under 10 years old in good health. The CDR3 region has the DNA TGTGCCAGCAGCTTGGGACAGGAAGGCTATGGCTACACCTTC. Translating gives CASSLGQEGYGYTF.